These 13 T cell receptor beta chains were all obtained from the same sample, sequenced in a study of CD8 T cells in ankylosing spondylitis. TCRdb passed the 5' RACE reads through MiXCR, listing each CDR3 protein once. The table includes nearly 350,000 distinct CDR3 sequences, roughly 14% detected once. Source material: blood, either unsorted or a sorted T cell fraction (not recorded which). The receptors originated from a male donor with ankylosing spondylitis or in good health (not recorded which).

The chain recombines TRBV5-1 with TRBJ2-3; D gene uncertain. V was shortened by 2 bases and J by 5 bases, with 15 bases between the two germline ends. This CDR3 is built from 15 residues. Germline CDR1 SGHRS, CDR2 YFSETQ. CDR3 bases: TGCGCCAGCAGCTTTGACTCACCGCTCGGAGATACGCAGTATTTT. It yields the protein CASSFDSPLGDTQYF. Using reference TRBV5-1 and TRBJ2-3 for the parts outside the CDR3, the full variable domain is KAGVTQTPRYLIKTRGQQVTLSCSPISGHRSVSWYQQTPGQGLQFLFEYFSETQRNKGNFPGRFSGRQFSNSRSEMNVSTLELGDSALYLCASSFDSPLGDTQYFGPGTRLTVL.

This clonotype showed up many times. This chain connects TRBV15 to TRBJ2-3; weak D call: TRBD1 (5 bases). Trimming took off 3 bases at V and 4 bases at J, with 8 bases between the two ends. This CDR3 has 13 residues. CDR1 is LNHNV and CDR2 is YYDKDF in the germline V gene (reference sequence). CDR3 sequence: CATSRQGADTQYF. The CDR3, as DNA: TGTGCCACCAGCAGGCAGGGTGCAGATACGCAGTATTTT.

This clonotype occurred a few times. This chain links TRBV5-1 with TRBJ2-2, with 8 bases aligning to TRBD2. The ends lost 4 bases at V and 7 bases at J; junction bases unmatched: 6. CDR3 length: 14 amino acids. Germline V CDR1 and CDR2: SGHRS, YFSETQ. In DNA form, the CDR3 reads TGCGCCAGCAGCCAAAATAGCGGGATCGGGGAGCTGTTTTTT. It translates to CASSQNSGIGELFF.

The rearrangement links TRBV3-1 to TRBJ2-5, with a tentative D call TRBD1 (5 bases). The CDR3 runs to 14 residues. Trimming removed 1 base at V and 9 bases at J, with 15 bases between. Germline V gives CDR1 LGHDT, CDR2 YNNKEL (reference sequence). The CDR3 protein is CASSQGPRDWPQYF. DNA for the CDR3: TGTGCCAGCAGCCAAGGGCCCAGGGATTGGCCCCAGTACTTC.

There are a few counts of this clonotype. The chain combines TRBV20-1 with TRBJ1-1; no definite D call. CDR1 is DFQATT and CDR2 is SNEGSKA in the germline V gene (reference sequence). Trimming took 6 bases from V and 4 from J, leaving 18 bases between them. The CDR3 has 14 residues. In DNA form, the CDR3 reads TGCAGTGCCAGCTCGTGGGGTTTGGGCACTGAAGCTTTCTTT. Translating gives CSASSWGLGTEAFF.

V usage is TRBV7-9 and J usage is TRBJ2-2, with D unresolved. Germline assignment: CDR1 SEHNR and CDR2 FQNEAQ (reference sequence). Trimming cost V 6 bases and J 2 bases, with 10 bases left between them. The CDR3 length is 14 residues. The CDR3 spells CASRVQTNTGELFF. DNA for the CDR3: TGTGCCAGCAGGGTGCAAACCAACACCGGGGAGCTGTTTTTT.

This sequence joins TRBV4-1 and TRBJ2-3; D might be TRBD2 (7 bases). Germline V gene lookup returns CDR1 MGHRA and CDR2 YSYEKL. The CDR3 is 17 residues long. Trimming pared 0 bases from V and 1 base from J, leaving 14 bases between. CDR3: CASSQEGGGGRTDTQYF. CDR3 nucleotides: TGCGCCAGCAGCCAAGAGGGAGGGGGGGGTCGCACAGATACGCAGTATTTT.

The rearrangement joins TRBV5-1 to TRBJ2-5; tentatively, D is TRBD2 (5 bases). V gave up 2 bases and J gave up 4 bases, with 21 bases separating them. The CDR3 contains 17 residues. Germline loops: CDR1 SGHRS, CDR2 YFSETQ. The CDR3 bases are TGCGCCAGCAGCTTAGGAAGCGGCAATGGGGTGGGAGAGACCCAGTACTTC. Protein product: CASSLGSGNGVGETQYF.

The chain links TRBV5-1 to TRBJ1-3, with unresolved D. Trimming shortened V by 1 base and J by 0 bases, and 8 bases separated the two germline ends. This CDR3 has 15 amino acids. Germline assignment: CDR1 SGHRS and CDR2 YFSETQ. The CDR3 region is CASSLNCDSGNTIYF. Written as DNA, the CDR3 is TGCGCCAGCAGCTTGAATTGCGACTCTGGAAACACCATATATTTT.

V gene TRBV29-1 combines with J gene TRBJ2-7; D remains unclear. The CDR3 is 13 amino acids. The V end lost 4 bases, the J end lost 3 bases, and 13 bases lay between the germline ends. CDR1 SQVTM and CDR2 ANQGSEA come from the germline V gene. Here the CDR3 reads CSVGTRMFYEQYF. The CDR3 region has the DNA TGCAGCGTTGGTACCCGGATGTTCTACGAGCAGTACTTC.

The J gene is TRBJ2-5, the V gene TRBV10-3; possibly TRBD2 for D (5 bases). Germline CDR1 ENHRY, CDR2 SYGVKD. The CDR3 length is 16 residues. Trimming stripped 0 bases from V and 2 bases from J, with 13 bases between. The CDR3 DNA reads TGTGCCATCAGTGAGTCGGGAGTCGCTCGACAAGAGACCCAGTACTTC. Protein sequence: CAISESGVARQETQYF.

This clonotype was detected only a few times. CDR3 residues: CSALVGGSYNEQFF. The CDR3 region has the DNA TGCAGTGCTCTAGTTGGAGGCTCCTACAATGAGCAGTTCTTC. This chain links TRBV20-1 with TRBJ2-1; TRBD2 is a possible D gene (5 bases). V lost 5 bases and J lost 0, with 11 bases in between. The CDR3 has 14 residues. Looked up from germline, CDR1 is DFQATT and CDR2 is SNEGSKA (reference sequence).

This clonotype showed up many times. V gene TRBV4-2 combines with J gene TRBJ2-7, with D uncertain. The V end was cut by 7 bases, the J end by 1 base, with 11 bases between. Germline CDR1 reads LGHNA; CDR2 reads YNFKEQ. CDR3 length: 13 amino acids. CDR3 bases: TGTGCCAGCACCGGTAGGGATTCCTACGAGCAGTACTTC. As protein: CASTGRDSYEQYF.